A selection of T cell receptor beta chains follows, all from one sample in a study of cytomegalovirus exposure and HLA in healthy donors. Clones were read by immunoSEQ multiplex PCR, and TCRdb kept only the in-frame ones, dropping some. The repertoire consists of 160,000 or so clones, with just under 85% occurring once and the leading ten covering approximately 2%. The sequencing sample was made of PBMCs. The receptors here all came from a young man in good health and CMV-seropositive. Both conserved end residues are part of each CDR3. A D gene is named only where the DNA matches it firmly. Not all rows give a size; the values are once, few, many and, for expanded clones, a class.

CASSQDWGGYEQYF	TGTGCCAGCAGCCAAGATTGGGGGGGCTACGAGCAGTACTTC	TRBD2	.	TRBV4-2	TRBJ2-7
CASSLTRTSGGRTDTQYF	TGTGCCAGCAGCTTGACAAGGACTAGCGGGGGGCGCACAGATACGCAGTATTTT	TRBD2	once	TRBV7-9	TRBJ2-3
CSVDPQGAQGYTF	TGCAGCGTTGATCCTCAGGGGGCGCAGGGCTACACCTTC	TRBD1	few	TRBV29-1	TRBJ1-2
CAIALDLGERAYGYTF	TGTGCCATCGCTCTTGATTTAGGGGAAAGGGCCTATGGCTACACCTTC	.	.	TRBV10-3	TRBJ1-2
CATSWGGGGVCGEKLFF	TGCGCCACCTCATGGGGGGGCGGTGGCGTCTGTGGTGAAAAACTGTTTTTT	.	.	TRBV10-1	TRBJ1-4
CASSRGLDSYEQYF	TGTGCCAGCAGTCGGGGACTAGACTCCTACGAGCAGTACTTC	TRBD2	.	TRBV6-5	TRBJ2-7
CASSLLPDSASTDTQYF	TGTGCCAGCAGCTTATTACCGGACAGTGCTAGCACAGATACGCAGTATTTT	.	.	TRBV7-9	TRBJ2-3
CASSPHGKLGGAPLHF	TGTGCCAGCAGCCCGCACGGGAAGTTGGGGGGGGCACCCCTCCACTTT	.	.	TRBV7-2	TRBJ1-6
CASSGDRGRGGYTF	TGTGCCAGCAGCGGGGACAGGGGGCGGGGTGGCTACACCTTC	TRBD1	.	TRBV7-2	TRBJ1-2
CASGDSFYEQYF	TGTGCCAGTGGGGACAGCTTCTACGAGCAGTACTTC	TRBD1	.	TRBV6-5	TRBJ2-7
CATSSPGTGFYEQYF	TGTGCCACCAGCAGCCCCGGGACAGGGTTCTACGAGCAGTACTTC	TRBD1	.	TRBV15	TRBJ2-7
CASSLGGGHYNEQFF	TGTGCCAGCAGTTTAGGCGGGGGGCACTACAATGAGCAGTTCTTC	TRBD2	.	TRBV27	TRBJ2-1
CASSGTGAEAFF	TGTGCCAGCAGCGGGACAGGGGCTGAAGCTTTCTTT	TRBD1	.	TRBV25-1	TRBJ1-1
CASSFEGQAAYEQYF	TGTGCCAGCAGCTTTGAAGGACAGGCAGCCTACGAGCAGTACTTC	TRBD1	.	TRBV11-2	TRBJ2-7
CASSPRQDNYGYTF	TGTGCCAGCAGCCCGCGACAGGATAACTATGGCTACACCTTC	.	.	TRBV9	TRBJ1-2
CASSVASAGEGTQYF	TGTGCCAGCAGCGTAGCAAGCGCCGGGGAAGGGACCCAGTACTTC	.	.	TRBV9	TRBJ2-5
CASSPQGAGAHNEQFF	TGTGCCAGCAGCCCTCAGGGGGCGGGGGCACACAATGAGCAGTTCTTC	.	.	TRBV9	TRBJ2-1
CASSLRQDSTDTQYF	TGTGCCAGCAGCTTACGCCAGGACTCCACAGATACGCAGTATTTT	.	.	TRBV7-3	TRBJ2-3
CASSQDRTGGQYF	TGCGCCAGCAGCCAAGACCGAACAGGTGGGCAGTACTTC	.	.	TRBV4-3	TRBJ2-7
CASSYSRGSNQPQHF	TGTGCCAGCAGTTACTCACGGGGTAGCAATCAGCCCCAGCATTTT	.	.	TRBV6-5	TRBJ1-5
CASSLSQGTATTDTQYF	TGCGCCAGCAGCCTGTCCCAAGGGACAGCCACCACAGATACGCAGTATTTT	TRBD1	.	TRBV5-1	TRBJ2-3
CASSQVPGTITDTQYF	TGCGCCAGCAGCCAGGTTCCCGGGACTATCACAGATACGCAGTATTTT	TRBD2	.	TRBV4-3	TRBJ2-3
CASSRWPDKTYEQYF	TGTGCCAGCAGTCGCTGGCCGGACAAGACGTACGAGCAGTACTTC	.	once	TRBV6-5	TRBJ2-7
CASSSGPDRGIGELFF	TGTGCCAGCAGCTCGGGACCGGACAGGGGGATCGGGGAGCTGTTTTTT	TRBD1	few	TRBV5-4	TRBJ2-2
CASSLAFGRRAGEPSSTDTQYF	TGTGCCAGCAGCTTAGCGTTTGGGCGGAGGGCGGGGGAACCTTCTAGCACAGATACGCAGTATTTT	TRBD2	few	TRBV7-2	TRBJ2-3
CASSPAQGAFDTEAFF	TGTGCCAGCAGCCCGGCGCAGGGGGCATTCGACACTGAAGCTTTCTTT	TRBD1	once	TRBV13	TRBJ1-1
CASSQGIYNEQFF	TGTGCCAGCAGTCAGGGGATTTACAATGAGCAGTTCTTC	.	.	TRBV7-3	TRBJ2-1
CATSRFGGRSGNTIYF	TGTGCCACCAGCAGATTTGGGGGCCGCTCTGGAAACACCATATATTTT	.	few	TRBV15	TRBJ1-3
CARTAGTRQETQYF	TGTGCCAGAACGGCAGGGACTAGACAAGAGACCCAGTACTTC	TRBD2	.	TRBV5-3	TRBJ2-5
CASSYSRQGVYGYTF	TGTGCCAGCAGTTACTCGAGGCAGGGTGTCTATGGCTACACCTTC	.	.	TRBV6-5	TRBJ1-2
CSVPGGFPSLPNEAFF	TGCAGCGTGCCAGGGGGATTCCCTTCCCTCCCCAATGAAGCTTTCTTT	TRBD1	few	TRBV29-1	TRBJ1-1
CASSSTGDSDTQYF	TGCGCCAGCAGCTCAACGGGGGACTCAGATACGCAGTATTTT	.	.	TRBV5-1	TRBJ2-3
CASSQVSGQGSDTQYF	TGTGCCAGCAGCCAAGTATCGGGACAGGGCTCAGATACGCAGTATTTT	TRBD1	.	TRBV4-2	TRBJ2-3
CASTEGSEQFF	TGTGCCAGCACCGAAGGGAGTGAGCAGTTCTTC	.	once	TRBV5-5	TRBJ2-1
CASSQAGQPQHF	TGCGCCAGCAGCCAAGCCGGTCAGCCCCAGCATTTT	.	.	TRBV4-1	TRBJ1-5